This TCR beta chain is from a study of technical replicates of blood from a handful of donors. The table came from immunoSEQ multiplex PCR; TCRdb's copy has only in-frame clones and leaves some out. The sample contains about 13,000 clones, roughly 77% of which appear only once. The CDR3 covers 16 residues. The V gene's germline CDR1 is SGHRS and CDR2 YFSETQ. Trimming cost V 0 bases and J 4 bases, with 14 bases left between them. The chain joins TRBV5-1 to TRBJ1-5; D may be TRBD1 (5 bases). The TCR originated in a human donor in good health. The sample comprised PBMCs. The CDR3 region is CASSLDSGAVNQPQHF. CDR3 DNA: TGCGCCAGCAGCTTGGATAGTGGGGCAGTTAATCAGCCCCAGCATTTT.